This T cell receptor beta chain came from a study of blood T cell repertoires in COVID-19. Study summary: Sources were T cells, B-cell-depleted T cells, or PBMCs; the material itself was cDNA or gDNA.

This clone was seen a single time. The study assigned cohorts using participant-reported clinical history. Two negative PCRs, clearance, or symptom resolution had been documented for recovered Cohort 3 donors. CDR1 and CDR2 (germline): WSHSY, SAAADI. There are 12 residues in the CDR3. The V end lost 5 bases, the J end lost 4 bases, and 8 bases lay between the germline ends. How the authors handled the data: How many nucleated cells were present was estimated from reference gene primer amplification. Profiled with immunoSEQ multiplex PCR; TCRdb holds only in-frame clones, not every one. The V and J calls and the clone size are those of that table, but D and trimming were determined from the DNA. The sample holds around 300,000 clones, 89% seen once.

The chain employs TRBV10-2 and TRBJ1-1; no reliable D call. Material: PBMCs or T cells enriched from blood (not recorded which). This TCR was sampled from a woman aged 55-70 years who had recovered from COVID-19. Here the CDR3 DNA reads TGCGCCAGCAGTCGACACTCCACTGAAGCTTTCTTT. It encodes CASSRHSTEAFF.